This T cell receptor (beta chain) was profiled in a study of blood T cell repertoires in COVID-19. Study-wide background: Specimens from acute and convalescent COVID-19 originated in the United States, Italy and Spain. Sample material is recorded as cDNA or gDNA derived from T cells, B-cell-depleted T cells, or PBMCs.

With V trimmed by 4 bases and J by 5 bases, 9 bases remained unmatched. The CDR3 length is 16 residues. CDR1 is SEHNR and CDR2 is FQNEAQ in the germline V gene (reference sequence). Profiling relied on immunoSEQ multiplex PCR, and the TCRdb table lists in-frame clones only, not all of them. The data show about 260,000 clones, with around 87% seen just once and roughly 2.5% held by the top ten. Specimen: peripheral blood. This receptor was obtained from a woman aged 50 to 60 with acute or convalescent COVID-19. This chain connects TRBV7-9 to TRBJ2-1; 9 bases fit TRBD2. This CDR3 reads CASSSPTSGGDNEQFF. The CDR3 DNA follows: TGTGCCAGCAGCTCCCCGACTAGCGGAGGGGACAATGAGCAGTTCTTC. The variable domain in full, completed from reference TRBV7-9 and TRBJ2-1, reads DTGVSQNPRHKITKRGQNVTFRCDPISEHNRLYWYRQTLGQGPEFLTYFQNEAQLEKSRLLSDRFSAERPKGSFSTLEIQRTEQGDSAMYLCASSSPTSGGDNEQFFGPGTRLTVL.